Below, one TCR beta chain is given with its context. Per the original data handling: By means of reference gene primer amplification, nucleated cell counts were estimated. Produced via immunoSEQ multiplex PCR; TCRdb's table is partial and in-frame only. V and J calls and clone size are given by that table; D and trimming were obtained from the DNA. The sample consists of about 90,000 clones, approximately 86% of them appearing once. This sample is drawn from a study of blood T cell repertoires in COVID-19. At the level of the study: Whether acute or convalescent, the COVID-19 samples came from the United States, Italy and Spain. T cells, B-cell-depleted T cells, or PBMCs provided the cDNA or gDNA that served as material.

The CDR3 consists of 16 residues. Trimming removed 4 bases from V and 0 bases from J; junction bases left unmatched: 6. The V gene's germline CDR1 is LNHDA and CDR2 SQIVND (reference sequence). The sequence was obtained from a man aged 80 or over with active or convalescent COVID-19. The source material was peripheral blood. V gene TRBV19 combines with J gene TRBJ2-1; 7 bases agree with TRBD2. The CDR3 DNA reads as TGTGCCAGTAGTAGTGCACTAGCGAGCTCCTACAATGAGCAGTTCTTC. As protein: CASSSALASSYNEQFF.